This is a list of T cell receptor beta chains from one sample in a study of beta chain features in type 1 diabetes. The data were produced by immunoSEQ multiplex PCR, yet TCRdb's version contains in-frame clones alone and is incomplete. This sample has roughly 350,000 clones, with approximately 9.9% found just once. The specimen sequenced was naive CD4+ T cells from blood. The receptor set was obtained from a woman in her twenties or thirties in good health. Each CDR3 is given with its conserved first and last residue. The D gene is left open where the match is weak. Rows give clone size only sometimes, using once, few, many, or a class for an expanded clone.

TGCAGCGTTGAAGATGTAGGGGCAGCTGCTGGGGCCAACGTCCTGACTTTC	CSVEDVGAAAGANVLTF	.	few	TRBJ2-6	TRBV29-1
TGTGCCAGCAGTTACTCGGCGGGGAACACTGAAGCTTTCTTT	CASSYSAGNTEAFF	.	.	TRBJ1-1	TRBV6-5
TGTGCCAGCAGCCCTCCGGGACAGGGAGCCTACGAGCAGTACTTC	CASSPPGQGAYEQYF	TRBD1	few	TRBJ2-7	TRBV28
TGTGCCAGCAGTTCAGGGGGGTTTCGGCGAGAAGGAGAGACCCAGTACTTC	CASSSGGFRREGETQYF	.	.	TRBJ2-5	TRBV28
TGCTCAACGGCGACAGGTCTCGGTCAGCCCCAGCATTTT	CSTATGLGQPQHF	.	few	TRBJ1-5	TRBV29-1
TGTGCCAGTAGTCTTCGACGCGGCTCAGATACGCAGTATTTT	CASSLRRGSDTQYF	.	.	TRBJ2-3	TRBV19
TGTGCCAGCAGCCCGACTACACTAAGTTACGAGCAGTACTTC	CASSPTTLSYEQYF	.	.	TRBJ2-7	TRBV9
TGTGCCAGCAGCTTAGGTCTGGGGACTGTGGCCAAAAACATTCAGTACTTC	CASSLGLGTVAKNIQYF	.	.	TRBJ2-4	TRBV7-2
TGTGCCACCAGCAGAGACCGGGATGGAAACACCATATATTTT	CATSRDRDGNTIYF	.	.	TRBJ1-3	TRBV15
TGTGCCAGCAGCTTAAATGCGGGGTTCTACAATGAGCAGTTCTTC	CASSLNAGFYNEQFF	.	.	TRBJ2-1	TRBV7-3
TGTGCCTGGAGTGCCCTGGGCGGGACTAGCGTCACCGGGGAGCTGTTTTTT	CAWSALGGTSVTGELFF	TRBD2	few	TRBJ2-2	TRBV30
TGTGCCTGGATCATTCAGGGAAACACCATATATTTT	CAWIIQGNTIYF	.	.	TRBJ1-3	TRBV30
TGTGCCAGCAGTCCTAGTTCGATTAGCAATCAGCCCCAGCATTTT	CASSPSSISNQPQHF	.	.	TRBJ1-5	TRBV6-5
TGTGCCAGCAGTTTAGGGACTGGCTACAATGAGCAGTTCTTC	CASSLGTGYNEQFF	.	few	TRBJ2-1	TRBV28
TGCGCCAGCAGTTACACTAGCGTGGCCAACAATGAGCAGTTCTTC	CASSYTSVANNEQFF	TRBD2	few	TRBJ2-1	TRBV5-1
TGTGCCAGCTCCTTCCGGGACAGGGACCTCAATGAGCAGTTCTTC	CASSFRDRDLNEQFF	TRBD1	.	TRBJ2-1	TRBV6-1
TGTGCCAGCAGCCTCGGAACCGGAGACTCCTACAATGAGCAGTTCTTC	CASSLGTGDSYNEQFF	.	.	TRBJ2-1	TRBV5-4
TGCGCCAGCAGCCAAACTAGCGGGGGCACAGATACGCAGTATTTT	CASSQTSGGTDTQYF	TRBD2	.	TRBJ2-3	TRBV4-3
TGTGCCAGCTCGCCGGAGAACCTTGAGACCCAGTACTTC	CASSPENLETQYF	.	few	TRBJ2-5	TRBV18
TGTGCCAGCAGTCCGTCCGGGCCAGCGGGCGGAAACACCATATATTTT	CASSPSGPAGGNTIYF	.	few	TRBJ1-3	TRBV7-9
TGCGCCAGCAGCTTGGGATCGGGGGGATTCTATACTGAAGCTTTCTTT	CASSLGSGGFYTEAFF	.	.	TRBJ1-1	TRBV5-1
TGCGCCAGCAGCTTAGGAGTGGCCAAAAACATTCAGTACTTC	CASSLGVAKNIQYF	.	.	TRBJ2-4	TRBV5-1
TGTGCCAGCAGTTTTTTCAGCTGGAGCGTACACGGCGAGCAGTACTTC	CASSFFSWSVHGEQYF	.	few	TRBJ2-7	TRBV27
TGTGCCAGTAGTAGAAACAGGGGGCTCCAAGAGACCCAGTACTTC	CASSRNRGLQETQYF	TRBD1	.	TRBJ2-5	TRBV19
TGTGCCAGTAGCCCCTTGGGACAGGGGGCTACTGGGGCCAACGTCCTGACTTTC	CASSPLGQGATGANVLTF	TRBD1	.	TRBJ2-6	TRBV19
TGTGCCAGCAGCTTAAGGACAGGGCAGAACACTGAAGCTTTCTTT	CASSLRTGQNTEAFF	TRBD1	few	TRBJ1-1	TRBV11-1
TGTGCCTGGACCAGGGGGTTGAATCAGCCCCAGCATTTT	CAWTRGLNQPQHF	TRBD1	few	TRBJ1-5	TRBV30
TGTGCCTGGAGTCCGGACAGGGTGAAAGGGGAGACCCAGTACTTC	CAWSPDRVKGETQYF	TRBD1	few	TRBJ2-5	TRBV30
TGTGCCAGCAGCTTCAGGGCTCGGACACTTAATGAAAAACTGTTTTTT	CASSFRARTLNEKLFF	.	few	TRBJ1-4	TRBV7-2
TGTGCCAGCAGAGGACTCGGCACCGGGGAGCTGTTTTTT	CASRGLGTGELFF	.	few	TRBJ2-2	TRBV6-5
TGCAGCGTAACAATCCCCCCATCCGGGACGCAGTATTTT	CSVTIPPSGTQYF	.	.	TRBJ2-3	TRBV29-1
TGCGCCAGCAGCAGAGACAGGGGCAACTATGGCTACACCTTC	CASSRDRGNYGYTF	TRBD1	few	TRBJ1-2	TRBV5-1
TGTGCCAGCAGCTCCCTAGCGGGAGGGCCCAGCGAGCAGTACTTC	CASSSLAGGPSEQYF	TRBD2	few	TRBJ2-7	TRBV7-2
TGTGCCAGTAGTTGGGCAGGGGATTTGGAGACCCAGTACTTC	CASSWAGDLETQYF	.	few	TRBJ2-5	TRBV19
TGTGCCAGCTCACCAGGACGGACTAGTCTTTCCGATGAGCAGTTCTTC	CASSPGRTSLSDEQFF	TRBD2	.	TRBJ2-1	TRBV18
TGCGCCAGCAGCTCCCGGACTAGCGGGAGTACCGGGGAGCTGTTTTTT	CASSSRTSGSTGELFF	TRBD2	.	TRBJ2-2	TRBV4-3
TGTGCCAGCAGTTCACAGGGGGCACGGGAGCAGTACTTC	CASSSQGAREQYF	TRBD1	.	TRBJ2-7	TRBV27
TGTGCCAGCAGCTTAGGCCGGGCGGCTGCGGGCGACGAGCAGTACTTC	CASSLGRAAAGDEQYF	.	few	TRBJ2-7	TRBV7-9
TGTGCCAGCAGCTCAGGGGGGAACAATGAGCAGTTCTTC	CASSSGGNNEQFF	.	.	TRBJ2-1	TRBV7-3
TGTGCCAGTAGTATGGGTGCGGGCGCGCCCGAAAAACTGTTTTTT	CASSMGAGAPEKLFF	.	few	TRBJ1-4	TRBV19
TGTGCCAGCAGCTTAGAGATTGGGGCAGGGAAAGAGACCCAGTACTTC	CASSLEIGAGKETQYF	.	.	TRBJ2-5	TRBV7-2
TGTGCCAGCAGCTTAGTCTGGTCCTCGGTTGGTGAGCAGTTCTTC	CASSLVWSSVGEQFF	.	few	TRBJ2-1	TRBV7-6
TGTGCCAGCAGCCAGGGTCAAGAGACCCAGTACTTC	CASSQGQETQYF	.	.	TRBJ2-5	TRBV28
TGTGCCAGCACCTTAGGGCGGGGCGAGCAAGAGACCCAGTACTTC	CASTLGRGEQETQYF	.	.	TRBJ2-5	TRBV7-2
TGTGCCAGCAGCCCAGGCGGGAGGGGCGCCTACGAGCAGTACTTC	CASSPGGRGAYEQYF	TRBD2	.	TRBJ2-7	TRBV9
TGTGCCTGGAGTGTAACAACCTACGAGCAGTACTTC	CAWSVTTYEQYF	.	few	TRBJ2-7	TRBV30
TGTGCCAGCAGCTCGGGACAGCCGTCCTTC	CASSSGQPSF	TRBD1	few	TRBJ2-7	TRBV7-9
TGTGCCAGCTCACTGGCAGACCTACAGGAAAAACTGTTTTTT	CASSLADLQEKLFF	.	.	TRBJ1-4	TRBV18
TGTGCCAGCAGCGTAGTAACAGGACTGAACACTGAAGCTTTCTTT	CASSVVTGLNTEAFF	.	.	TRBJ1-1	TRBV9
TGTGCCAGCAGCTTAATGGCTAGCGGGATCAATGAGCAGTTCTTC	CASSLMASGINEQFF	TRBD2	few	TRBJ2-1	TRBV7-3
TGTGCCAGCAGCTTAGCGCGGGGACTAGCGGGACCAGAAGAGACCCAGTACTTC	CASSLARGLAGPEETQYF	TRBD2	.	TRBJ2-5	TRBV7-9
TGTGCCAGCAGCACCCCGGGAACCTATGGCTACACCTTC	CASSTPGTYGYTF	.	.	TRBJ1-2	TRBV7-2